A single count supports the clone carrying this T cell receptor (beta chain). No antigen is known for it. The CDR3 runs 13 residues. Unmatched junction bases numbered 3, after V lost 7 bases and J lost 3 bases. In germline, CDR1 is SGDLS, CDR2 YYNGEE. Surgery cases with the highest brain T cell transcript signatures were chosen for sequencing. Patients received at least one anti-epileptic drug before surgery. The source of the sample is a study of brain T cells in children with intractable seizures. Study results and limitations: Among the top 50 brain clones were public and private clonotypes. Pre-surgery blood may have been undersampled, hiding some clones. HCMV serostatus was not known, and viral specificity came from CDR3 similarity only.

Sequencing used immunoSEQ multiplex PCR; TCRdb keeps in-frame clones, though not all of them. The table records 7,500 to 10,000 clones, over 65% of them present only once. Material: resected brain tissue, obtained at surgery. The sequence was collected from a boy less than two years old with tuberous sclerosis and intractable seizures. The chain is built from TRBV9 and TRBJ2-2, with TRBD2 matching over 7 bases. CDR3 coding DNA: TGTGCCAGCCGCGGGGGACACACCGGGGAGCTGTTTTTT. Encoded protein: CASRGGHTGELFF. Full variable domain (remainder filled in from reference TRBV9 and TRBJ2-2): DSGVTQTPKHLITATGQRVTLRCSPRSGDLSVYWYQQSLDQGLQFLIQYYNGEERAKGNILERFSAQQFPDLHSELNLSSLELGDSALYFCASRGGHTGELFFGEGSRLTVL.